This is a list of T cell receptor beta chains from one sample in a study of T cells in Graves' hyperthyroidism and ophthalmopathy. One entry per CDR3 protein results from TCRdb running MiXCR on the multiplex PCR reads. The profile covers 350,000 to 400,000 distinct CDR3 sequences, with less than 20% appearing a single time and around 40% taken by the ten largest. Sequencing was carried out using blood. These receptors came from a man aged 18 to 29 with Graves' ophthalmopathy. The CDR3 runs from the conserved cysteine through the conserved F or W. The D gene is left open where the match is weak. Size is stated for part of the rows, as once, few or many counts, or as a class when the clone is expanded.

d_call,j_call,v_call,clone_size,cdr3_nt,cdr3_aa
NA,TRBJ2-1,TRBV5-1,few,TGCGCCAGCAGCTTTAACACACTATCTTACAATGAGCAGTTCTTC,CASSFNTLSYNEQFF
NA,TRBJ2-5,TRBV3-1,NA,TGTGCCAGCAGCCGAATCCGGAGGGGCGCGTGGGAGACCCAGTACTTC,CASSRIRRGAWETQYF
NA,TRBJ2-7,TRBV3-1,NA,TGTGCCAGCAGCCAAGACTTGACGGGCTACGAGCAGTACTTC,CASSQDLTGYEQYF
TRBD2,TRBJ2-1,TRBV2,many,TGTGCCAGCAGGGTTGGGACTAGCGTCCATGAGCAGTTCTTC,CASRVGTSVHEQFF
TRBD2,TRBJ2-1,TRBV6-1,many,TGTGCCAGCGGGAGCGGGGGGGATTACAATGAGCAGTTCTTC,CASGSGGDYNEQFF
NA,TRBJ1-6,TRBV28,many,TGTGCCAGCAGTCTTTTCTCCCAAGGGGTAGTCGATAATTCACCCCTCCACTTT,CASSLFSQGVVDNSPLHF
TRBD2,TRBJ2-3,TRBV7-3,many,TGTGCCAGCAGCTTAAGGGGTGGCGGGGGGAGGCCAGATACGCAGTATTTT,CASSLRGGGGRPDTQYF
NA,TRBJ2-3,TRBV28,many,TGTGCCAGCACCCGACAGGTCTACACAGATACGCAGTATTTT,CASTRQVYTDTQYF
NA,TRBJ2-3,TRBV5-1,once,TGTGCCAGCAGCTTGGCGGGGACCTCAAAAGCAGATACGCAGTATTTT,CASSLAGTSKADTQYF
NA,TRBJ1-5,TRBV10-1,few,TGCGCCAGCAGAGAGGAGGCGAGCAATCAGCCCCAGCATTTT,CASREEASNQPQHF
TRBD1,TRBJ2-1,TRBV6-1,few,TGTGCCAGCAGTGAAACCGCCGGGACAGGGGGCAATGAGCAGTTCTTC,CASSETAGTGGNEQFF
TRBD2,TRBJ2-3,TRBV20-1,many,TGCAGTGCTAGAGCGGGACTAGCGGGTTCCACAGATACGCAGTATTTT,CSARAGLAGSTDTQYF